These T cell receptor beta chains were read from a single sample in a study of Ad26.COV2.S vaccination and SARS-CoV-2 variants. The method was immunoSEQ multiplex PCR; TCRdb's version includes in-frame clones alone and lacks a portion of them. The data contain approximately 360,000 clones, roughly four fifths of them singletons. The specimen comprised peripheral blood, sampled in a trial of Ad26.COV2.S vaccine versus placebo. These receptors originate from a person between 18 and 60 years old who received the Ad26.COV2.S COVID-19 vaccine or a placebo. Both conserved end residues are part of each CDR3. A D gene is named only where the DNA matches it firmly. The size entry is marked missing in some rows and otherwise reads once, few, many or a size class.

few	TRBV5-4	TRBJ2-2	.	CASSYDGTGELFF	TGTGCCAGCAGCTATGACGGGACCGGGGAGCTGTTTTTT
.	TRBV19	TRBJ1-5	.	CASSIQGWRGISNQPQHF	TGTGCCAGTAGTATACAGGGCTGGAGGGGAATTAGCAATCAGCCCCAGCATTTT
.	TRBV27	TRBJ2-7	TRBD2	CASQRTASKLAGIYEQYF	TGTGCCAGTCAAAGAACCGCGAGTAAACTAGCGGGAATCTACGAGCAGTACTTC
.	TRBV10-1	TRBJ1-1	TRBD1	CASSAGRGLGTEAFF	TGCGCCAGCAGTGCGGGCAGGGGGCTAGGGACTGAAGCTTTCTTT
.	TRBV4-1	TRBJ1-2	.	CASSQWGVSGYGYTF	TGCGCCAGCAGCCAATGGGGAGTGTCGGGCTATGGCTACACCTTC
.	TRBV7-8	TRBJ2-1	.	CASSLGRTVEQFF	TGTGCCAGCAGCTTGGGCAGGACGGTCGAGCAGTTCTTC
.	TRBV7-9	TRBJ1-4	TRBD1	CASSYVGGYEKLFF	TGTGCCAGCAGCTACGTAGGGGGCTATGAAAAACTGTTTTTT
.	TRBV15	TRBJ2-7	TRBD2	CATSTLAGDEQYF	TGTGCCACAAGTACACTAGCGGGCGACGAGCAGTACTTC
.	TRBV4-1	TRBJ1-5	TRBD1	CASSLQDRGQPQHF	TGCGCCAGCAGCCTACAGGACAGGGGTCAGCCCCAGCATTTT
.	TRBV25-1	TRBJ1-1	TRBD1	CASSELVDRVPAFF	TGTGCCAGCAGTGAATTGGTGGACAGGGTGCCGGCTTTCTTT
.	TRBV27	TRBJ2-7	TRBD1	CASPWTGHFYEQYF	TGTGCCAGCCCCTGGACAGGGCACTTCTACGAGCAGTACTTC
.	TRBV29-1	TRBJ2-2	TRBD1	CSGQGARNGELFF	TGCAGCGGACAGGGGGCGCGAAACGGGGAGCTGTTTTTT
.	TRBV6-1	TRBJ1-2	.	CASSDTGKSGYTF	TGTGCCAGCAGTGATACAGGGAAATCTGGCTACACCTTC
.	TRBV7-2	TRBJ2-1	.	CASSFGSSYNEQFF	TGTGCCAGCAGCTTTGGAAGCTCCTACAATGAGCAGTTCTTC
.	TRBV2	TRBJ1-2	TRBD1	CASSEGGDGYTF	TGTGCCAGCAGCGAAGGGGGCGATGGCTACACCTTC
few	TRBV9	TRBJ1-1	.	CASSGGRLNTEAFF	TGTGCCAGCAGCGGGGGACGGCTGAACACTGAAGCTTTCTTT
.	TRBV15	TRBJ2-1	TRBD1	CATSLRTGHNEQFF	TGTGCCACCAGCCTCCGGACAGGGCACAATGAGCAGTTCTTC